These 18 T cell receptor beta chains were sequenced from one sample in a study of cytomegalovirus exposure and HLA in healthy donors. The PCR employed 60 Vbeta primers together with 13 Jbeta primers. Assay used: immunoSEQ multiplex PCR; TCRdb lists only in-frame clones, some missing. The table has roughly 180,000 clones, 8.5% to 10% seen once. What was sequenced was PBMCs. Receptor source: a woman aged 25 to 39 in good health and CMV-seropositive.

This clone was counted only a few times. The CDR3 sequence is CASSPGNSTDTQYF. DNA for the CDR3: TGCGCCAGCAGCCCCGGGAATAGCACAGATACGCAGTATTTT. The chain joins TRBV5-1 to TRBJ2-3, with D possibly TRBD2 on 5 matching bases. Germline CDR1 and CDR2: SGHRS and YFSETQ. CDR3 size: 14 residues. V was cut by 4 bases and J by 0 bases, with 9 bases left in between.

This clone was observed a handful of times. The chain employs TRBV7-2 and TRBJ1-2; tentative D call: TRBD1 (5 bases). The length of the CDR3 is 16 residues. The germline V and J ends were trimmed by 5 bases and 7 bases, with 23 bases remaining between them. Germline V CDR1 and CDR2: SGHTA, FQGNSA. The CDR3 reads CASSLRRNRSEFGYTF. The DNA of the CDR3 is TGTGCCAGCAGCCTACGTCGCAACAGGTCGGAGTTTGGCTACACCTTC.

This clone showed up many times. CDR3 nucleotide sequence: TGCGCCAGCAGCCAAGTGTCGGGGGGAATTAGCAATCAGCCCCAGCATTTT. Translated: CASSQVSGGISNQPQHF. The chain links TRBV4-1 to TRBJ1-5; a weak D match, TRBD1 (5 bases). Between the trimmed V and J ends, which lost 1 base and 0 bases, there was a span of 13 bases. The CDR3 is 17 amino acids. Per germline, CDR1 MGHRA and CDR2 YSYEKL.

Concerning this clone: A junction end diverges from the germline sequence, so it may reflect a read error. The chain combines TRBV30 with TRBJ2-2, with TRBD2 identical over 9 bases. Germline CDR1 GTSNPN, CDR2 SVGIG (reference sequence). The CDR3 consists of 15 residues. This CDR3 reads CAGRGREGHVGELFF. CDR3 coding DNA: TGTGCCGGGAGGGGGCGGGAGGGCCACGTCGGGGAGCTGTTTTTT.

This clone was observed a handful of times. The sample contains more than one DNA sequence encoding this CDR3. The V gene is TRBV29-1, the J gene TRBJ2-7; TRBD2 aligns across 13 bases. This CDR3 has 16 residues. Per germline, CDR1 SQVTM and CDR2 ANQGSEA. V trimming: 1 base; J trimming: 0 bases; junction bases outside the gene matches: 3. The CDR3 DNA sequence: TGCAGCGTTGAAGGGACTAGCGGGGGAAGCTCCTACGAGCAGTACTTC. This translates into CSVEGTSGGSSYEQYF.

This clone has a handful of counts. The chain employs TRBV2 and TRBJ1-2; D is uncertain. The ends were cut back, 6 bases at V and 7 bases at J, with 18 bases in the middle. This CDR3 is 14 amino acids long. CDR1 SNHLY and CDR2 FYNNEI come from the germline V gene. The CDR3 bases are TGTGCCAGCAGAAGGACTGAAACCTTTTCTGGCTACACCTTC. Translation: CASRRTETFSGYTF.

V usage is TRBV5-1 and J usage is TRBJ2-1, with 10 bases identical to TRBD1. V lost 3 bases, J lost 6 bases, and 6 bases stayed unmatched. Germline values: CDR1 SGHRS, CDR2 YFSETQ. This CDR3 spans 15 amino acids. The CDR3 protein is CASSSGTGASNEQFF. The CDR3 nucleotides read TGCGCCAGCAGCTCCGGGACAGGGGCTTCCAATGAGCAGTTCTTC.

This chain joins TRBV11-3 and TRBJ2-5; 7 bases align to TRBD2. The germline CDR1 and CDR2 sequences are SGHNT and YENEEA. With 4 bases clipped from V and 4 bases from J, the junction kept 9 bases outside the gene matches. The CDR3 length is 15 residues. In DNA form, the CDR3 reads TGTGCCAGCAGCTCCAACAGGACTAGGAGAGAGACCCAGTACTTC. This encodes CASSSNRTRRETQYF. Based on the CDR3 plus reference TRBV11-3 and TRBJ2-5, the full variable domain is EAGVVQSPRYKIIEKKQPVAFWCNPISGHNTLYWYLQNLGQGPELLIRYENEEAVDDSQLPKDRFSAERLKGVDSTLKIQPAELGDSAVYLCASSSNRTRRETQYFGPGTRLLVL.

V is TRBV27 and J is TRBJ1-5, with D tentatively TRBD1 (6 bases). Germline-derived CDR1 and CDR2 are MNHEY and SMNVEV (reference sequence). This CDR3 has 15 residues. Trimming cost V 4 bases and J 0 bases, with 10 bases left between them. In DNA form, the CDR3 reads TGTGCCAGCAGTTCCACGGACAGTAGCAATCAGCCCCAGCATTTT. It codes for CASSSTDSSNQPQHF.

To note about this clone: This specimen includes other DNA sequences encoding the same CDR3. This chain uses TRBV9 with TRBJ2-5, with 8 positions matching TRBD2. In germline, CDR1 is SGDLS, CDR2 YYNGEE. The CDR3 covers 16 residues. With 4 bases clipped from V and 5 bases from J, the junction kept 13 bases outside the gene matches. The CDR3 sequence: CASSPDSGTPRETQYF. CDR3 nucleotide sequence: TGTGCCAGCAGCCCCGATAGCGGGACACCTAGGGAGACCCAGTACTTC.

This clone came up a few times. The chain couples TRBV27 to TRBJ2-3; D is unresolved. CDR3 length: 15 residues. From germline, CDR1 is MNHEY and CDR2 SMNVEV (reference sequence). V was shortened by 4 bases and J by 1 base, with 12 bases between the two germline ends. The CDR3 region is CASSSALGGTDTQYF. The CDR3 DNA reads TGTGCCAGCAGTTCGGCCCTAGGTGGCACAGATACGCAGTATTTT.

The chain links TRBV5-1 to TRBJ2-7; D possibly corresponds to TRBD1 (5 bases). The CDR3 runs to 13 residues. Looked up from germline, CDR1 is SGHRS and CDR2 is YFSETQ. V was pared by 1 base and J by 5 bases, with 10 bases between. CDR3: CASSLSLGDEQYF. The DNA of the CDR3 is TGCGCCAGCAGCTTGAGCCTAGGGGACGAGCAGTACTTC.

This clone was seen a few times. The V and J genes are TRBV6-5 and TRBJ1-2; 10 nucleotides match TRBD1. Unmatched junction bases numbered 5, after V lost 2 bases and J lost 5 bases. The germline CDR1 and CDR2 sequences are MNHEY and SVGAGI. The CDR3 has 15 amino acids. This chain's CDR3 is CASSYGVGQGYGYTF. The CDR3 coding sequence is TGTGCCAGCAGTTACGGCGTGGGACAGGGGTATGGCTACACCTTC.

The chain links TRBV4-1 to TRBJ1-2; possible D gene TRBD1, 5 bases. V was clipped by 0 bases and J by 4 bases, with 15 bases between them. CDR1 is MGHRA and CDR2 is YSYEKL in the germline V gene. The CDR3 spans 16 residues. CDR3 sequence (DNA): TGCGCCAGCAGCCAAGATCACCTTCGGCAGGGCTATGGCTACACCTTC. This translates into CASSQDHLRQGYGYTF.

This clone turned up a few times. The gene calls are TRBV7-8 and TRBJ1-2; weak D call: TRBD1 (5 bases). The V gene lost 5 bases and the J gene lost 4 bases, with 17 bases spanning the gap. Germline V gene sequence: CDR1 SGHVS, CDR2 FQNEAQ. The CDR3 contains 15 residues. DNA for the CDR3: TGTGCCAGCAGCACCCCTGGGGCTCTCGGCTATGGCTACACCTTC. Its protein is CASSTPGALGYGYTF.

This chain uses TRBV6-6 with TRBJ1-2; TRBD1 matches at 11 bases. This CDR3 has 15 amino acids. Losses at the gene ends were 6 bases for V and 8 bases for J; bases not matched to a gene: 11. Germline CDR1 MNHNY, CDR2 SVGAGI (reference sequence). The CDR3: CASSHGQGAGGGYTF. As DNA, the CDR3 is TGTGCCAGCAGCCACGGACAGGGGGCGGGTGGGGGCTACACCTTC.

This clone is a singleton in its sample. The V gene is TRBV4-2, the J gene TRBJ2-1, with D possibly matching TRBD2 (6 bases). The CDR3 extends over 15 amino acids. Germline loops: CDR1 LGHNA, CDR2 YNFKEQ. V was shortened by 0 bases and J by 4 bases, with 10 bases between the two germline ends. The CDR3 DNA sequence: TGTGCCAGCAGCCAAGAGCCGACTAGTTACAATGAGCAGTTCTTC. It codes for CASSQEPTSYNEQFF.

This clone appeared a few times. V gene TRBV7-9 combines with J gene TRBJ2-7, with a weak D call TRBD1 (5 bases). CDR1 is SEHNR and CDR2 is FQNEAQ in the germline V gene (reference sequence). The CDR3 runs to 13 residues. The V gene lost 1 base and the J gene lost 5 bases, with 9 bases spanning the gap. The CDR3 DNA follows: TGTGCCAGCAGCTTAGTACAGGCGGACGAGCAGTACTTC. It encodes CASSLVQADEQYF.